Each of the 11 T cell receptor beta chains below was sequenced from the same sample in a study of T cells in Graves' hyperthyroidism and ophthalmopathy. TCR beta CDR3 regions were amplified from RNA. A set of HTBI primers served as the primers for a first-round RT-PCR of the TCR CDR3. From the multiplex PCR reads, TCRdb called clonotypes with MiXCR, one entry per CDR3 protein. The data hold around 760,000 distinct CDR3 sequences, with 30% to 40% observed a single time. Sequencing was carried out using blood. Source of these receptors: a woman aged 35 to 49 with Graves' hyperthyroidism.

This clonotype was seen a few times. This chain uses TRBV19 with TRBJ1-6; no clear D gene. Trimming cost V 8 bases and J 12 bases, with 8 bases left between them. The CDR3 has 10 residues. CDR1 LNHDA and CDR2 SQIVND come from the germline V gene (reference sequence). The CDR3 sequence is CASEIGPLHF. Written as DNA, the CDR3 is TGTGCCAGTGAAATTGGACCCCTCCACTTT.

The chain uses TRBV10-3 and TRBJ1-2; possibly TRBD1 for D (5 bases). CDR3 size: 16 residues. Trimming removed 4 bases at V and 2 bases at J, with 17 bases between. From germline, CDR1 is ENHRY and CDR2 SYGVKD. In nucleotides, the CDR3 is TGTGCCATCAGTGGGACCCAAAAGGAGGGGAACTATGGCTACACCTTC. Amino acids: CAISGTQKEGNYGYTF.

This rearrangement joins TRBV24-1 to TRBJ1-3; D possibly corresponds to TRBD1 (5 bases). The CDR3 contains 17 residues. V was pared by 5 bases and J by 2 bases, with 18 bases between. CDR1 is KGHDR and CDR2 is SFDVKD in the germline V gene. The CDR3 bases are TGTGCCACCAGTGCTCTGTCGGACATAACTCCTGGAAACACCATATATTTT. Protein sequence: CATSALSDITPGNTIYF.

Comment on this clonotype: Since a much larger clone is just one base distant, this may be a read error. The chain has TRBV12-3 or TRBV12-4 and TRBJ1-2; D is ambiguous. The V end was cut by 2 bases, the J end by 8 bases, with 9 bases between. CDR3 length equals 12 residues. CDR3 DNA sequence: TGTGCCAGCAGTTTACTAGGGTGGGGCTACACCTTC. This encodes CASSLLGWGYTF.

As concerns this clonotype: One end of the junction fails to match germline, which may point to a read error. The CDR3: CASIGQPGDSPLYF. The DNA for the CDR3 is TGTGCCAGCATCGGACAGCCCGGGGATTCACCCCTCTACTTT. The chain employs TRBV6-1 and TRBJ1-6; weak D call: TRBD1 (6 bases). Germline V lookup: CDR1 MNHNS, CDR2 SASEGT. CDR3 length: 14 residues.

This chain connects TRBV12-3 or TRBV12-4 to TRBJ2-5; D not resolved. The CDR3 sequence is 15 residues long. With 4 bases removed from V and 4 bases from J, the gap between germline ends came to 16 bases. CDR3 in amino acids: CASSSDGSLRETQYF. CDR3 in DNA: TGTGCCAGCAGTTCGGACGGATCCCTTCGAGAGACCCAGTACTTC.

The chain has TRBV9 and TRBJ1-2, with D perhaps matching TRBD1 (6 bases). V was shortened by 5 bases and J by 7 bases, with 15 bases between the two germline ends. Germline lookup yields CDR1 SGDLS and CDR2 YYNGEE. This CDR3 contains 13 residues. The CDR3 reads CASSETGRGGYTF. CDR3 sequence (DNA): TGTGCCAGCAGTGAAACAGGGAGAGGTGGCTACACCTTC.

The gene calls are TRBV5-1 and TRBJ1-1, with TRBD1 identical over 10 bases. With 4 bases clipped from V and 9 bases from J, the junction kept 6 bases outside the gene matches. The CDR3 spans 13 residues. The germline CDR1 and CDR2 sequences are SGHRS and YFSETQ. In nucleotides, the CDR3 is TGCGCCAGCAGCAAAGGGACAGGGGAAAAAGCTTTCTTT. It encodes CASSKGTGEKAFF.

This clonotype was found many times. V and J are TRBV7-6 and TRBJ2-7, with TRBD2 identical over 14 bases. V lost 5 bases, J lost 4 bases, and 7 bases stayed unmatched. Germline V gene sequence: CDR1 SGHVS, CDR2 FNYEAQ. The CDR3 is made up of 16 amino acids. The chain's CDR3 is CASSPGTSGGIYEQYF. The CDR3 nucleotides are TGTGCCAGCAGCCCCGGGACTAGCGGGGGTATTTACGAGCAGTACTTC. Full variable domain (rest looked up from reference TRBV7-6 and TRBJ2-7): GAGVSQSPRYKVTKRGQDVALRCDPISGHVSLYWYRQALGQGPEFLTYFNYEAQQDKSGLPNDRFSAERPEGSISTLTIQRTEQRDSAMYRCASSPGTSGGIYEQYFGPGTRLTVT.

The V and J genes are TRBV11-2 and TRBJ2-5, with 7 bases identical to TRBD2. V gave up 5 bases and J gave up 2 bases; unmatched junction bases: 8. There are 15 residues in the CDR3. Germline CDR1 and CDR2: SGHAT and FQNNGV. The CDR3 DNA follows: TGTGCCAGCAGCCAAGCCGGGCGGGGGCAAGAGACCCAGTACTTC. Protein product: CASSQAGRGQETQYF.

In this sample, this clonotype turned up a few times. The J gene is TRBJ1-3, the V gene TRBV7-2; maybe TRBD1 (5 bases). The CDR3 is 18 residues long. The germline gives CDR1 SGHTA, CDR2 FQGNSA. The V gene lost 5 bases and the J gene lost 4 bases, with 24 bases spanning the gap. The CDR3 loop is CASSQDEIGGQGGNTIYF. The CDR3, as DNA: TGTGCCAGCAGCCAAGATGAGATTGGTGGGCAGGGCGGAAACACCATATATTTT.